The 24 T cell receptor beta chains listed next were all sequenced from one sample in a study of graft-versus-host responses after intestinal transplantation. The data were produced by immunoSEQ multiplex PCR, yet TCRdb's version contains in-frame clones alone and is incomplete. The repertoire holds some 39,000 clones, with roughly 93% as singletons. The specimen was PBMCs, collected 734 days after intestinal transplantation. The receptors stem from a human patient who received an intestinal transplant, so some T cells may come from the graft donor.

The J gene is TRBJ2-7, the V gene TRBV2; TRBD1 matches 10 bases. The CDR3 runs to 14 residues. V was pared by 8 bases and J by 10 bases, with 14 bases of the junction left unmatched. Germline-derived CDR1 and CDR2 are SNHLY and FYNNEI. CDR3 coding DNA: TGTGCCAGCTTGTCCCCGGGACAGGGGATTACCCAGTACTTC. It specifies CASLSPGQGITQYF.

This chain uses TRBV7-9 with TRBJ1-3; D not certain. The germline CDR1 and CDR2 sequences are SEHNR and FQNEAQ (reference sequence). The CDR3 is 16 residues long. With 7 bases removed from V and 2 bases from J, the gap between germline ends came to 18 bases. In DNA, the CDR3 is TGTGCCAGCATCAAATGGGTGCAATTGGCTGGAAACACCATATATTTT. Protein: CASIKWVQLAGNTIYF.

The genes are TRBV7-3 and TRBJ2-3; TRBD2 is a possible D gene (6 bases). CDR1 is SGHTA and CDR2 is FQGTGA in the germline V gene. V lost 2 bases and J lost 7, with 22 bases in between. The CDR3 is made up of 17 amino acids. The CDR3 DNA reads TGTGCCAGCAGCTTATTCGGAGGGACGGGACCCTCCAATACGCAGTATTTT. This encodes CASSLFGGTGPSNTQYF.

This sequence joins TRBV19 and TRBJ1-2; D gene unclear. CDR3 length: 15 residues. Germline CDR1 LNHDA, CDR2 SQIVND (reference sequence). The V and J ends lost 5 bases and 6 bases respectively, with 19 bases between them. In DNA form, the CDR3 reads TGTGCCAGTAGTTTCCCGCCCTACGGCCCCGATGGCTACACCTTC. It encodes CASSFPPYGPDGYTF. Drawing the rest from reference TRBV19 and TRBJ1-2, the complete variable domain is DGGITQSPKYLFRKEGQNVTLSCEQNLNHDAMYWYRQDPGQGLRLIYYSQIVNDFQKGDIAEGYSVSREKKESFPLTVTSAQKNPTAFYLCASSFPPYGPDGYTFGSGTRLTVV.

The V and J genes are TRBV2 and TRBJ2-7; TRBD2 might be the D (8 bases). The CDR3 spans 17 residues. The V end lost 6 bases, the J end lost 4 bases, and 25 bases lay between the germline ends. Germline CDR1 and CDR2: SNHLY and FYNNEI. CDR3 in amino acids: CASRPDSGRGLRYEQYF. In nucleotides, the CDR3 is TGTGCCAGCAGACCCGACTCCGGGAGGGGGCTCAGGTACGAGCAGTACTTC.

V usage is TRBV19 and J usage is TRBJ2-6; D is unclear. V was pared by 4 bases and J by 3 bases, with 19 bases between. CDR1 is LNHDA and CDR2 is SQIVND in the germline V gene (reference sequence). The CDR3 extends over 18 amino acids. CDR3 sequence: CASSNGMRVVSGANVLTF. The DNA of the CDR3 is TGTGCCAGTAGTAACGGAATGAGAGTGGTTAGTGGGGCCAACGTCCTGACTTTC.

This sequence joins TRBV2 and TRBJ1-4; 8 positions match TRBD1. This CDR3 is built from 14 residues. The germline CDR1 and CDR2 sequences are SNHLY and FYNNEI. With 6 bases clipped from V and 6 bases from J, the junction kept 6 bases outside the gene matches. The CDR3 DNA reads as TGTGCCAGCAGGATTGACAGGGGCGATGAAAAACTGTTTTTT. It encodes CASRIDRGDEKLFF.

A remark on this clone: This sample also contains other DNA sequences that code for the same CDR3. The chain is built from TRBV6-5 and TRBJ1-2; D is unclear. In germline, CDR1 is MNHEY, CDR2 SVGAGI. CDR3 length: 12 residues. The ends were cut back, 6 bases at V and 5 bases at J, with 10 bases in the middle. The CDR3 coding sequence is TGTGCCAGCAGCCCGGGAGGGTATGGCTACACCTTC. Translating gives CASSPGGYGYTF.

The chain combines TRBV6-5 with TRBJ2-3; D is unclear. The germline CDR1 and CDR2 sequences are MNHEY and SVGAGI. Between the trimmed V and J ends, which lost 0 bases and 5 bases, there was a span of 6 bases. CDR3 length equals 13 residues. The DNA for the CDR3 is TGTGCCAGCAGTTACTCGGGGTTAGATACGCAGTATTTT. Translated: CASSYSGLDTQYF.

The gene calls are TRBV6-6 and TRBJ1-1; 8 nucleotides agree with TRBD1. Per germline, CDR1 MNHNY and CDR2 SVGAGI (reference sequence). CDR3 size: 14 residues. J gave up 5 bases and V 6 bases, and 8 bases lay outside the gene matches. DNA of the CDR3: TGTGCCAGCAGCCTTGACAGGGGAGGGACTGAAGCTTTCTTT. It codes for CASSLDRGGTEAFF.

J is TRBJ2-5 and V is TRBV5-1; the D is unclear. V was shortened by 0 bases and J by 2 bases, with 11 bases between the two germline ends. Germline loops: CDR1 SGHRS, CDR2 YFSETQ. The CDR3 is 15 residues long. In DNA form, the CDR3 reads TGCGCCAGCAGCTTGGCCCTGTCAGCTCAAGAGACCCAGTACTTC. Protein: CASSLALSAQETQYF.

Only one count was recorded for this clone. V is TRBV6-5 and J is TRBJ2-2; 9 bases line up with TRBD1. Losses at the gene ends were 8 bases for V and 6 bases for J; bases not matched to a gene: 10. Germline loops: CDR1 MNHEY, CDR2 SVGAGI. The CDR3 runs to 15 residues. CDR3 DNA: TGTGCCAGCTACTTCAGAGGGGACAGGGCCGGGGAGCTGTTTTTT. Its translation: CASYFRGDRAGELFF.

This chain links TRBV7-3 with TRBJ2-3; D is unclear. The CDR3 sequence is 13 residues long. V dropped 6 bases and J dropped 0 bases, with 7 bases sitting between them. Germline V gene data show CDR1 as SGHTA and CDR2 as FQGTGA. CDR3 bases: TGTGCCAGCAGGGACGGAAGCACAGATACGCAGTATTTT. The encoded protein is CASRDGSTDTQYF.

V and J are TRBV7-9 and TRBJ2-1; 7 bases match TRBD1. The CDR3 extends over 13 amino acids. Trimming removed 3 bases from V and 6 bases from J; junction bases left unmatched: 2. CDR1 SEHNR and CDR2 FQNEAQ come from the germline V gene (reference sequence). CDR3 nucleotides: TGTGCCAGCAGCTTTACAGGGGCCAATGAGCAGTTCTTC. This encodes CASSFTGANEQFF.

CDR3 nucleotides: TGTGCCAGTCGCCTCGCAGGACAGACCTACGAGCAGTACTTC. Protein product: CASRLAGQTYEQYF. V usage is TRBV27 and J usage is TRBJ2-7, with D perhaps matching TRBD1 (6 bases). Germline-derived CDR1 and CDR2 are MNHEY and SMNVEV (reference sequence). V gave up 9 bases and J gave up 2 bases, with 17 bases separating them. The CDR3 contains 14 residues.

The chain is built from TRBV6-4 and TRBJ1-1, with a weak D call TRBD1 (6 bases). Trimming removed 5 bases from V and 4 bases from J, with 14 bases in between. Germline CDR1 reads MRHNA; CDR2 reads SNTAGT. The CDR3 contains 14 residues. The CDR3 reads CASSPQGLGTEAFF. DNA of the CDR3: TGTGCCAGCAGTCCACAGGGTCTAGGCACTGAAGCTTTCTTT.

The V and J genes are TRBV2 and TRBJ2-5, with TRBD2 identical over 13 bases. CDR3 length equals 16 residues. Germline assignment: CDR1 SNHLY and CDR2 FYNNEI. Germline trimming cut 6 bases from V and 3 bases from J; bases unmatched to any gene: 7. In DNA, the CDR3 is TGTGCCAGCAGGCCAAGGACTAGCGGGAGCGAAGAGACCCAGTACTTC. This gives the protein CASRPRTSGSEETQYF.

The chain carries TRBV7-9 and TRBJ2-7; TRBD2 might be the D (5 bases). The CDR3 has 13 residues. Deletions cut 5 bases from V and 2 bases from J, with 10 bases between. CDR1 SEHNR and CDR2 FQNEAQ come from the germline V gene (reference sequence). The CDR3, as DNA: TGTGCCAGCAGCCCAGTCGGGGCCTACGAGCAGTACTTC. Its protein product is CASSPVGAYEQYF. The full variable domain, in which reference TRBV7-9 and TRBJ2-7 provide the parts outside the CDR3, is DTGVSQNPRHKITKRGQNVTFRCDPISEHNRLYWYRQTLGQGPEFLTYFQNEAQLEKSRLLSDRFSAERPKGSFSTLEIQRTEQGDSAMYLCASSPVGAYEQYFGPGTRLTVT.

The chain joins TRBV6-4 to TRBJ2-3, with TRBD1 identical over 12 bases. CDR3 length: 15 residues. V shed 2 bases, J shed 4 bases, and the junction held 1 base outside the gene matches. Germline-derived CDR1 and CDR2 are MRHNA and SNTAGT. Here the CDR3 reads CASSDGTGGADTQYF. In DNA, the CDR3 is TGTGCCAGCAGTGACGGGACAGGGGGCGCAGATACGCAGTATTTT.

The chain uses TRBV30 and TRBJ2-7, with a possible D match to TRBD1 (5 bases). Germline V gene lookup returns CDR1 GTSNPN and CDR2 SVGIG (reference sequence). The V gene lost 5 bases and the J gene lost 3 bases, with 8 bases spanning the gap. The CDR3 has 11 residues. CDR3 region: CAWDSSYEQYF. CDR3 DNA sequence: TGTGCCTGGGACAGTAGCTACGAGCAGTACTTC.

The chain has TRBV27 and TRBJ1-4, with D unresolved. Per germline, CDR1 MNHEY and CDR2 SMNVEV (reference sequence). The CDR3 is 16 amino acids. V dropped 1 base and J dropped 8 bases, with 17 bases sitting between them. CDR3 sequence (DNA): TGTGCCAGCAGTTTATACAGTACGGGGTGGAGGGAAAAACTGTTTTTT. Translated, it gives CASSLYSTGWREKLFF.

The chain is built from TRBV7-7 and TRBJ1-6; maybe TRBD1 (6 bases). V lost 5 bases to trimming and J lost 5 bases, with 10 bases between them. Germline V gives CDR1 SSHAT, CDR2 FNYEAQ (reference sequence). The CDR3 contains 14 residues. CDR3 coding DNA: TGTGCCAGCAGCCCGAAGGGGGATAATTCACCCCTCCACTTT. Protein: CASSPKGDNSPLHF.

V and J are TRBV7-2 and TRBJ1-2; D is perhaps TRBD1 (6 bases). The CDR3 spans 14 residues. The ends were cut back, 5 bases at V and 1 base at J, with 11 bases in the middle. In germline, CDR1 is SGHTA, CDR2 FQGNSA. For the CDR3, the DNA is TGTGCCAGCAGCACCCGACAGGTTAACTATGGCTACACCTTC. Translating gives CASSTRQVNYGYTF.

In DNA form, the CDR3 reads TGTGCCAGCAGTGAGGGCAGGCGAGATACGCAGTATTTT. It encodes CASSEGRRDTQYF. The chain joins TRBV2 to TRBJ2-3; no clear D. In germline, CDR1 is SNHLY, CDR2 FYNNEI. Trimming shortened V by 3 bases and J by 5 bases, and 9 bases separated the two germline ends. The CDR3 covers 13 residues. The complete variable domain, with remaining parts taken from reference TRBV2 and TRBJ2-3, reads EPEVTQTPSHQVTQMGQEVILRCVPISNHLYFYWYRQILGQKVEFLVSFYNNEISEKSEIFDDQFSVERPDGSNFTLKIRSTKLEDSAMYFCASSEGRRDTQYFGPGTRLTVL.